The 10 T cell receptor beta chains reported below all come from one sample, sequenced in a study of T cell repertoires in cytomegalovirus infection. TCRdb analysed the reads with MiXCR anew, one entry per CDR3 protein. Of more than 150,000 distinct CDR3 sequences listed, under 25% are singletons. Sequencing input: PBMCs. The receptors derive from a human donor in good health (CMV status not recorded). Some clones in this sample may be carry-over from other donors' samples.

The CDR3 sequence is CASSHPLLAGARNEQFF. The CDR3 DNA follows: TGCGCCAGCAGTCACCCCCTACTAGCGGGGGCTAGAAATGAGCAGTTCTTC. The V gene is TRBV23-1, the J gene TRBJ2-1, with 11 bases matching TRBD2. TRBV23-1 is labeled an ORF, and its function is uncertain. V trimming: 3 bases; J trimming: 7 bases; junction bases outside the gene matches: 11. This CDR3 spans 17 amino acids.

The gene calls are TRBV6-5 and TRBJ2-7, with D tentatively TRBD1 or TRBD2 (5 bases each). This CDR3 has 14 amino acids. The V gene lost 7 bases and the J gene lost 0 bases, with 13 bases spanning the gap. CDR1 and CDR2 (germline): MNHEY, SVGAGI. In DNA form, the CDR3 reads TGTGCCAGCACCTCGGGTGGGGGCTCCTACGAGCAGTACTTC. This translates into CASTSGGGSYEQYF.

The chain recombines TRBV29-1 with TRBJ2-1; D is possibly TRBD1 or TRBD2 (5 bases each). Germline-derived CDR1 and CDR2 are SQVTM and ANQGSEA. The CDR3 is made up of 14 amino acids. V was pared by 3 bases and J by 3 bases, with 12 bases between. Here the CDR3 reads CSVEGWGYYNEQFF. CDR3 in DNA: TGCAGCGTTGAGGGGTGGGGGTACTACAATGAGCAGTTCTTC.

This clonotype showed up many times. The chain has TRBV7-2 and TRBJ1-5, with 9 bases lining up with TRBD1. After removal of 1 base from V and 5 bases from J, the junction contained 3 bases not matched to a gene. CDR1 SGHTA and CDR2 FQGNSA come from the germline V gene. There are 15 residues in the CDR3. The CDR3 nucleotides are TGTGCCAGCAGCTTAGAAGACAGGGGGGATCAGCCCCAGCATTTT. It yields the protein CASSLEDRGDQPQHF.

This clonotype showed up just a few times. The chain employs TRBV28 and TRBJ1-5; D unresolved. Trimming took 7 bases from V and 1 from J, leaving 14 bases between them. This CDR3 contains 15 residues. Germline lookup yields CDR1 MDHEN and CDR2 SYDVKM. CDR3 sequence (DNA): TGTGCCAGCAATATGCAGTTTATGAGCAATCAGCCCCAGCATTTT. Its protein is CASNMQFMSNQPQHF.

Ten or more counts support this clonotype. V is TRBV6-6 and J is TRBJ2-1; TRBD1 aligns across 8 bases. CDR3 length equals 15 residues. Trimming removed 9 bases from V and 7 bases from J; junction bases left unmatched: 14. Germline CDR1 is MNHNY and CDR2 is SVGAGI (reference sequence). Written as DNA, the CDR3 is TGTGCCAGTAGATCCGACAGGGGCCGTAAGAATGAGCAGTTCTTC. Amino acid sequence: CASRSDRGRKNEQFF.

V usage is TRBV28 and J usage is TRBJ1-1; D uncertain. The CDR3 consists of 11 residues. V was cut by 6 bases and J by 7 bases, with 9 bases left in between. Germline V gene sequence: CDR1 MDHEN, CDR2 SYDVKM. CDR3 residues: CASRISGEAFF. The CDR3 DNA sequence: TGTGCCAGCAGAATCAGTGGTGAAGCTTTCTTT.

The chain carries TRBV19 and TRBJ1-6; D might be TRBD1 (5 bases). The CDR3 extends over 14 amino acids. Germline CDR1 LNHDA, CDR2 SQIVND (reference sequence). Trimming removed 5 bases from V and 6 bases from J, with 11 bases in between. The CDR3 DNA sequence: TGTGCCAGTAGTCGGGGCGGGATTAATTCACCCCTCCACTTT. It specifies CASSRGGINSPLHF.

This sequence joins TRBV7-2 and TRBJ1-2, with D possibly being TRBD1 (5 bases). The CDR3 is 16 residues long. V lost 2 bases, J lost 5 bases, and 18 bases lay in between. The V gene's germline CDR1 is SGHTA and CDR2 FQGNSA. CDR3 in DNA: TGTGCCAGCAGCTTAAGGCAGGGAGGAGGCCAGTATGGCTACACCTTC. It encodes CASSLRQGGGQYGYTF.

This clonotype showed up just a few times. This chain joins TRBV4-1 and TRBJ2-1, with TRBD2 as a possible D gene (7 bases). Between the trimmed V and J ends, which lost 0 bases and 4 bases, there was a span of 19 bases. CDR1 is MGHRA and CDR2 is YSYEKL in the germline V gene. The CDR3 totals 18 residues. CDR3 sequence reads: CASSQDLGLGGLYNEQFF. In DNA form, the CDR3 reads TGCGCCAGCAGCCAAGATCTAGGTTTGGGGGGGCTTTACAATGAGCAGTTCTTC.